One sample yielded the 9 T cell receptor beta chains listed below, sequenced in a study of CD8+ T cells in alopecia areata. Reverse transcription of extracted RNA yielded cDNA, which provided the sequencing template. Using immunoSEQ multiplex PCR, the repertoire was profiled, and TCRdb retains in-frame clones only, with some absent. Among 150,000 to 200,000 clones listed, around 60% were seen once. The material sequenced was CD4+ T cells sorted from blood, taken at week 0. These receptors originate from a human donor with alopecia areata.

The chain employs TRBV4-1 and TRBJ2-5; D might be TRBD2 (7 bases). This CDR3 has 15 residues. Per germline, CDR1 MGHRA and CDR2 YSYEKL. V lost 1 base, J lost 4 bases, and 13 bases lay in between. The CDR3 region has the DNA TGCGCCAGCAGCCAAGCTTCTAGGGGGGGAGAGACCCAGTACTTC. Residues: CASSQASRGGETQYF.

The chain recombines TRBV18 with TRBJ2-7; the D call may be TRBD1 or TRBD2 (5 bases each). The length of the CDR3 is 16 residues. V was cut by 1 base and J by 1 base, with 14 bases left in between. Germline V gene data show CDR1 as KGHSH and CDR2 as LQKENI. This CDR3 reads CASSPQGTGASYEQYF. CDR3 in DNA: TGTGCCAGCTCACCACAGGGGACCGGGGCTTCCTACGAGCAGTACTTC.

This CDR3 reads CASSPPTAGKETQYF. The CDR3 DNA sequence: TGCGCCAGCAGCCCTCCCACGGCGGGGAAAGAGACCCAGTACTTC. The V and J genes are TRBV4-1 and TRBJ2-5, with a tentative D call TRBD2 (6 bases). Trimming took off 4 bases at V and 3 bases at J, with 15 bases between the two ends. Germline V CDR1 and CDR2: MGHRA, YSYEKL. This CDR3 is built from 15 residues.

This chain connects TRBV4-2 to TRBJ2-5; TRBD2 matches 9 bases. CDR3 length: 15 amino acids. The J segment lost 5 bases and the V segment lost 3 bases, leaving 7 bases of the junction unmatched. The germline V gene encodes CDR1 LGHNA and CDR2 YNFKEQ. The CDR3 nucleotides are TGTGCCAGCAGCCACGAATTAACTAGCGGGGAGACCCAGTACTTC. The encoded protein is CASSHELTSGETQYF.

The rearrangement links TRBV20-1 to TRBJ2-2; D gene unclear. Trimming removed 2 bases from V and 8 bases from J, with 6 bases in between. The germline gives CDR1 DFQATT, CDR2 SNEGSKA (reference sequence). The CDR3 extends over 11 amino acids. In DNA, the CDR3 is TGCAGTGCTAGACGTCCTGGGGAGCTGTTTTTT. It is translated as CSARRPGELFF.

The rearrangement joins TRBV5-5 to TRBJ1-2; D remains unclear. The germline V gene encodes CDR1 SGHKS and CDR2 YYEKEE (reference sequence). V lost 2 bases and J 0 bases, leaving 2 bases between the germline ends. This CDR3 has 12 residues. Written as DNA, the CDR3 is TGTGCCAGCAGCTTATCTAACTATGGCTACACCTTC. It codes for CASSLSNYGYTF.

In its sample, this clone was seen a few times. The chain carries TRBV29-1 and TRBJ2-1, with D tentatively TRBD2 (6 bases). The CDR3 extends over 13 amino acids. The germline gives CDR1 SQVTM, CDR2 ANQGSEA. V dropped 5 bases and J dropped 12 bases, with 20 bases sitting between them. The CDR3, as DNA: TGCAGCGTTCAGAGGAGGGGCCCGACTGGGCAGTTCTTC. Translated: CSVQRRGPTGQFF.

The V gene is TRBV5-1, the J gene TRBJ1-4; TRBD1 matches at 9 bases. The CDR3 covers 16 residues. Germline V gene lookup returns CDR1 SGHRS and CDR2 YFSETQ. V lost 4 bases to trimming and J lost 5 bases; unmatched junction nucleotides: 9. As DNA, the CDR3 is TGCGCCAGCAGCCGATTAGACAGGGGGAGAAATGAAAAACTGTTTTTT. Amino acids: CASSRLDRGRNEKLFF.

The V gene is TRBV29-1, the J gene TRBJ2-7; D is unclear. Trimming took off 5 bases at V and 2 bases at J, with 10 bases between the two ends. CDR3 size: 12 residues. The germline V gene encodes CDR1 SQVTM and CDR2 ANQGSEA. CDR3 coding DNA: TGCAGCGTTATCGCCCAAGCCTACGAGCAGTACTTC. It specifies CSVIAQAYEQYF.